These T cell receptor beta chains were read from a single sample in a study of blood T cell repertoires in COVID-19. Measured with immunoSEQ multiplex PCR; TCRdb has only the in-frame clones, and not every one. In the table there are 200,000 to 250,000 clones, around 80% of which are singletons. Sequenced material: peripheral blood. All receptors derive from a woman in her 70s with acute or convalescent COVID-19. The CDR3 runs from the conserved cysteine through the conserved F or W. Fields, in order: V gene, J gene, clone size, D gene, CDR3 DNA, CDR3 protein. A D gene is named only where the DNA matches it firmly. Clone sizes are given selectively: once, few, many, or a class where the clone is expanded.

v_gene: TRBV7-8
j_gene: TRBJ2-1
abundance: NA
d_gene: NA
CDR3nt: TGTGCCAGCAGCTTTCCGACAGGAACTGAGCAGTTCTTC
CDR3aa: CASSFPTGTEQFF

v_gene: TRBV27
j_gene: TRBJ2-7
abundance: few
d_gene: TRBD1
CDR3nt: TGTGCCAGCAGTTTATTTAGTCAGGGGGCCACCTACGAGCAGTACTTC
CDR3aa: CASSLFSQGATYEQYF

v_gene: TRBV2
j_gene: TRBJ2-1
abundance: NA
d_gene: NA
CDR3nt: TGTGCCAGCAGTGACAACAGTCCCTACAATGAGCAGTTCTTC
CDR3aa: CASSDNSPYNEQFF

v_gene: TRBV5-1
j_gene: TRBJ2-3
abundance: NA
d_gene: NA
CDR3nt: TGCGCCAGCAGCTTGGGGCTTATACAAGATACGCAGTATTTT
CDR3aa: CASSLGLIQDTQYF

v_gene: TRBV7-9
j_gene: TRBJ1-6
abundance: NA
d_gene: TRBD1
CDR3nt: TGTGCCAGCAGCCGGACAGGGGAGAATTCACCCCTCCACTTT
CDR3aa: CASSRTGENSPLHF

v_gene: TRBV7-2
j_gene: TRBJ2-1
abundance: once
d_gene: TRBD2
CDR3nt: TGTGCCAGCAGTTCTAGAGGAGTAGCGGGGGGGCTTTACAATGAGCAGTTCTTC
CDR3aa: CASSSRGVAGGLYNEQFF

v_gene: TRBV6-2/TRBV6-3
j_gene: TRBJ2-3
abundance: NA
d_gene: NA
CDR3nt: TGTGCCAGCAGTTACCCCCCTTTGGGCACGTCAACAGATACGCAGTATTTT
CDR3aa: CASSYPPLGTSTDTQYF

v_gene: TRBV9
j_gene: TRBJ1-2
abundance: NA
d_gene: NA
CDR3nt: TGTGCCAGCAGCGTTTCAGGGGATACCTATGGCTACACCTTC
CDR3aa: CASSVSGDTYGYTF

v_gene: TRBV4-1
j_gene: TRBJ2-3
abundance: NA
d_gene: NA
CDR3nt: TGCGCCAGCAGCCAAGGAACGGGGACAAGGACAGATACGCAGTATTTT
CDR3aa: CASSQGTGTRTDTQYF

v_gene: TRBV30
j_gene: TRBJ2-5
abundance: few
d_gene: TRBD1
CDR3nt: TGTGCCTGGAATCCAGGGGGAGAGACCCAGTACTTC
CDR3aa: CAWNPGGETQYF

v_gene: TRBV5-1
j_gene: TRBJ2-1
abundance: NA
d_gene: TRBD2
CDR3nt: TGCGCCAGCAGCTTTCTTAGCGGGGGGAACAATGAGCAGTTCTTC
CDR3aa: CASSFLSGGNNEQFF

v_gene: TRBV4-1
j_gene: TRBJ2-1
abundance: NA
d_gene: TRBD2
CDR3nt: TGCGCCAGCAGCCAAGACGGACTAGTCTCTTACAATGAGCAGTTCTTC
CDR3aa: CASSQDGLVSYNEQFF

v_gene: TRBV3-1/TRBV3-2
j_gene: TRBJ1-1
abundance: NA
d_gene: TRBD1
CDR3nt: TGTGCCAGCAGCCCAGGGGGCCCGCTTATGAACACTGAAGCTTTCTTT
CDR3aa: CASSPGGPLMNTEAFF

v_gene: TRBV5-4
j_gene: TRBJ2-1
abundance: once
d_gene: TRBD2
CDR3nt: TGTGCCAGCAGCTTGGGTGCTAGCGGGGACAATGAGCAGTTCTTC
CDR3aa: CASSLGASGDNEQFF

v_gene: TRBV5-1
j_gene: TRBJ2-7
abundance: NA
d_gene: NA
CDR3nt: TGCGCCAGCTTTTTGGGCCCCGGACAACCCTACGAGCAGTACTTC
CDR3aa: CASFLGPGQPYEQYF

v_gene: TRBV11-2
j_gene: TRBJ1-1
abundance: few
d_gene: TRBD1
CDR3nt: TGTGCCAGCAGCAGACAGGGGAGCACTGAAGCTTTCTTT
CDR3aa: CASSRQGSTEAFF

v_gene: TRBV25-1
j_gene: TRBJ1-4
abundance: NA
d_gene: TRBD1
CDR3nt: TGTGCCAGCACCCCCTCGGTGGGACAGGGAAAACTGTTTTTT
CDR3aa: CASTPSVGQGKLFF

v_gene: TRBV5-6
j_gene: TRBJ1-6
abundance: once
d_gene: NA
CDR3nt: TGTGCCAGCAGCTTGGGGTCCAGCTCCTATAATTCACCCCTCCACTTT
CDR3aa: CASSLGSSSYNSPLHF

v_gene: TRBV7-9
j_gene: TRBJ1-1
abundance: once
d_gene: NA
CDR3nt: TGTGCCAGCATCCCCTGCAGGGAAACTGAAGCTTTCTTT
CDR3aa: CASIPCRETEAFF

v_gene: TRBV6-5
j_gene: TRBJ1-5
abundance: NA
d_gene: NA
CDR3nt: TGTGCCAGCAGCTATACAGGGACAATCCAGCATTTT
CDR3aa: CASSYTGTIQHF

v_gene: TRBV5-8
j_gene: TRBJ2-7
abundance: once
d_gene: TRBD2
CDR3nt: TGTGCCAGCGGGCTAGTGAGCGGGGGGGCCTGGGAGCAGTACTTC
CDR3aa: CASGLVSGGAWEQYF

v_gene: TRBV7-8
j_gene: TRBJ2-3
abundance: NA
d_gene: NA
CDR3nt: TGTGCCAGCAGCCCGCGAGGGGGGGCGCGGGGAGATACGCAGTATTTT
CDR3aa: CASSPRGGARGDTQYF

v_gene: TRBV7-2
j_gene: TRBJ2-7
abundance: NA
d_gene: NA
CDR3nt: TGTGCCAGCACTTTTGGCAGGGGAGTATCCTACGAGCAGTACTTC
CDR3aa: CASTFGRGVSYEQYF

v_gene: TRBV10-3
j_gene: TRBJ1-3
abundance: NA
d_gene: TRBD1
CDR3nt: TGTGCCATCAGTGGCGACAGGGGGCACACCATATATTTT
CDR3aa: CAISGDRGHTIYF

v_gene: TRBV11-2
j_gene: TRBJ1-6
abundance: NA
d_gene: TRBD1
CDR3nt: TGTGCCAGCAGCTCCCGGACAGGGTATCGGTCACCCCTCCACTTT
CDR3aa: CASSSRTGYRSPLHF

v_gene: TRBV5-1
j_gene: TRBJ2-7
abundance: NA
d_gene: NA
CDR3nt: TGCGCCAGCAACCAGATGCCTCAGGTGGGCGAGCAGTACTTC
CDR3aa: CASNQMPQVGEQYF

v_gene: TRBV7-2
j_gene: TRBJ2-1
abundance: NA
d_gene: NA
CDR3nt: TGTGCCAGCAGCTTTCAAGGGAGCCATGAGCAGTTCTTC
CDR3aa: CASSFQGSHEQFF

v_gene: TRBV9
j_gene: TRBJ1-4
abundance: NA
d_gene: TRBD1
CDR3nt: TGTGCCAGCAGCTCTCAACCAGGGGGGCGAACTAATGAAAAACTGTTTTTT
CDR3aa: CASSSQPGGRTNEKLFF

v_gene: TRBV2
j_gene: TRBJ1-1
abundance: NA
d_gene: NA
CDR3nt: TGTGCCAGCACCCTCGGAGGTTATACTGAAGCTTTCTTT
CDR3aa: CASTLGGYTEAFF

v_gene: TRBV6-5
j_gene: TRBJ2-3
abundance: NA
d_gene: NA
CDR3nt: TGTGCCAGCCAAGACTCGTTAGGCACAGATACGCAGTATTTT
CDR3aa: CASQDSLGTDTQYF

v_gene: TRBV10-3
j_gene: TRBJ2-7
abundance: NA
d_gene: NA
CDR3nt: TGTGCCAGCTCGTACAGGGATGATGGATACGAGCAGTACTTC
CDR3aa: CASSYRDDGYEQYF

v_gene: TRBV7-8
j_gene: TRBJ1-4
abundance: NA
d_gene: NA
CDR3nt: TGTGCCAGCAGCTTCAAAACGACACAGGGTACTAATGAAAAACTGTTTTTT
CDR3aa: CASSFKTTQGTNEKLFF

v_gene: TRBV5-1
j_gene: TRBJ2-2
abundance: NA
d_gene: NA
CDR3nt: TGCGCCAGCAGCTTGGTAGGGACACAGACCGGGGAGCTGTTTTTT
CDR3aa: CASSLVGTQTGELFF

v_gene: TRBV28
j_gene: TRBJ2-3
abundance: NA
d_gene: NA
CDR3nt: TGTGCCATACTTTTCCCGGGTTCAGATACGCAGTATTTT
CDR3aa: CAILFPGSDTQYF

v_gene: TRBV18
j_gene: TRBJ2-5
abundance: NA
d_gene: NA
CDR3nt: TGTGCCAGCTCACCTTGGACACAACAAGAGACCCAGTACTTC
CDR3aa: CASSPWTQQETQYF

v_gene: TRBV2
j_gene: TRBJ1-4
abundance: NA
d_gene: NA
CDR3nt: TGTGCCAGCAGCTCTCCACTAACAGGCGACACTAATGAAAAACTGTTTTTT
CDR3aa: CASSSPLTGDTNEKLFF

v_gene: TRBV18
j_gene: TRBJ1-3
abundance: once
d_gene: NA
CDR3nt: TGTGCCAGCTCACCTAACAGTTCTGGAAACACCATATATTTT
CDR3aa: CASSPNSSGNTIYF

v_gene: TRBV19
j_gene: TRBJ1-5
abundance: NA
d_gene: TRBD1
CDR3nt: TGTGCCAGTACCATGGACAGGGTGGACAATCAGCCCCAGCATTTT
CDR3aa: CASTMDRVDNQPQHF

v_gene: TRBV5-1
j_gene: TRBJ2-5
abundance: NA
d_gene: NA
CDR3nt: TGCGCCAGCCGACAGACCCAAGAGACCCAGTACTTC
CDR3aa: CASRQTQETQYF

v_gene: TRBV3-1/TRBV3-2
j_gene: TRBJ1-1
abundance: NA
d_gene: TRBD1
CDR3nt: TGTGCCAGCAGCCTAGGACAGGGGGGAACTGAAGCTTTCTTT
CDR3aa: CASSLGQGGTEAFF

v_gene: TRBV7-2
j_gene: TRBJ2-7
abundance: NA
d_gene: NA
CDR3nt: TGTGCCAGCAGCTTAGGAGGTAGGGGGAGGGGCGAGCAGTACTTC
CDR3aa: CASSLGGRGRGEQYF

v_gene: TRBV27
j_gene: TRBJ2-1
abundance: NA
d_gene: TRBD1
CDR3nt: TGTGCCAGCATGGGGACAGGGTTGGGAGACAATGAGCAGTTCTTC
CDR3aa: CASMGTGLGDNEQFF

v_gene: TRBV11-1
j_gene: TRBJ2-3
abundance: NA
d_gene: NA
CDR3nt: TGTGCCAGCAGCTCTAGAGGGACAGATACGCAGTATTTT
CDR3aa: CASSSRGTDTQYF

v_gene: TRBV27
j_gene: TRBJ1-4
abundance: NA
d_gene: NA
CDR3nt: TGTGCCAGCAGTCCCAGAGGGAGGGAAAAACTGTTTTTT
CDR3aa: CASSPRGREKLFF

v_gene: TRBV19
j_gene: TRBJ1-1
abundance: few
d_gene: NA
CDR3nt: TGTGCCAGTAGGGTATGGGGCAGCCAGACTGAAGCTTTCTTT
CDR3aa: CASRVWGSQTEAFF

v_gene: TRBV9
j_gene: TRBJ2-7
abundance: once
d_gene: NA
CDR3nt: TGTGCCAGCAGCGTAGGAGTAAATACTATATACGAGCAGTACTTC
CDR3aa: CASSVGVNTIYEQYF

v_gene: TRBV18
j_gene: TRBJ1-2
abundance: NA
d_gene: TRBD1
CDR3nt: TGTGCCAGCTCACCAACAGGGGGCTATGGCTACACCTTC
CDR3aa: CASSPTGGYGYTF

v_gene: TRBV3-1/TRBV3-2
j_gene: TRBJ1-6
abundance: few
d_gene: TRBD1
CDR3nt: TGTGCCAGCAGCGTTAGGACAGGCTATAATTCACCCCTCCACTTT
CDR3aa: CASSVRTGYNSPLHF

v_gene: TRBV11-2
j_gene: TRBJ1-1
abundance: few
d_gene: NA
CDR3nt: TGTGCCAGCAGCTTAGCCGGAGATAACACTGAAGCTTTCTTT
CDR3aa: CASSLAGDNTEAFF

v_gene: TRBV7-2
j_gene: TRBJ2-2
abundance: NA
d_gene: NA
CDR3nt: TGTGCCAGCAGCTTACGCGGGGGCCACACCGGGGAGCTGTTTTTT
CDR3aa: CASSLRGGHTGELFF

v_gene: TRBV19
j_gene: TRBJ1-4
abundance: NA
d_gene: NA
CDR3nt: TGTGCCAGTAGTATAAGAACACCTAGGTCTGGTGAAAAACTGTTTTTT
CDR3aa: CASSIRTPRSGEKLFF

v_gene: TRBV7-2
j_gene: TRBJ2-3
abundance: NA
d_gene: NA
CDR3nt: TGTGCCAGCAGCAGGCGACAGTTCACAGATACGCAGTATTTT
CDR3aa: CASSRRQFTDTQYF

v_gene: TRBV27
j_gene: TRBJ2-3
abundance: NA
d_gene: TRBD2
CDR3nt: TGTGCCAGCAGTTTTCTGGCGGGGGGAGGTACGCAGTATTTT
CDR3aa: CASSFLAGGGTQYF

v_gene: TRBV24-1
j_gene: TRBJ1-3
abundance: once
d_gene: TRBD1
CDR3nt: TGTGCCACCCTTGACAGGGCTGGAAACACCATATATTTT
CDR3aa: CATLDRAGNTIYF